This T cell receptor (beta chain) was recorded in a study of cytomegalovirus exposure and HLA in healthy donors. The CDR3 runs 16 residues. Germline V gives CDR1 SGHAT, CDR2 FQNNGV. V shed 5 bases, J shed 0 bases, and the junction held 3 bases outside the gene matches. PCR was performed using 60 Vbeta and 13 Jbeta primers. The assay was immunoSEQ multiplex PCR, and TCRdb's table has in-frame clones only and misses some. The sample contains about 140,000 clones, about three quarters of which appear only once. This rearrangement joins TRBV11-2 to TRBJ2-7; 14 bases match TRBD2. Sample: PBMCs. The origin of this receptor is a woman aged 25 to 39 in good health and CMV-seronegative. The CDR3 is CASSPGLAGASYEQYF. The CDR3 DNA reads TGTGCCAGCAGCCCGGGACTAGCGGGAGCCTCCTACGAGCAGTACTTC. The full variable domain, with the rest looked up from reference TRBV11-2 and TRBJ2-7, is EAGVAQSPRYKIIEKRQSVAFWCNPISGHATLYWYQQILGQGPKLLIQFQNNGVVDDSQLPKDRFSAERLKGVDSTLKIQPAKLEDSAVYLCASSPGLAGASYEQYFGPGTRLTVT.